The clone carrying this TCR beta chain is a singleton in its sample. The data stem from a study of blood T cell repertoires in COVID-19. Turning to the study itself: The United States, Italy and Spain supplied acute and convalescent COVID-19 samples. T cells, B-cell-depleted T cells, or PBMCs provided the cDNA or gDNA that served as material.

As originally analysed: Reference gene primer amplification in the assay estimated nucleated cell counts. The method was immunoSEQ multiplex PCR; TCRdb's version includes in-frame clones alone and lacks a portion of them. V and J calls plus clone size are reproduced from that table; the DNA served to infer D and trimming. The table has under 150,000 clones, 70% to 90% seen once; the top ten hold 4% to 5.5%. V gave up 1 base and J gave up 7 bases, with 11 bases separating them. The CDR3 has 15 amino acids. Germline CDR1 reads MGHDK; CDR2 reads SYGVNS. Sequencing was performed on peripheral blood. The receptor was isolated from a woman in her forties or fifties with acute or convalescent COVID-19. This sequence joins TRBV25-1 and TRBJ1-6; possible D gene TRBD1, 6 bases. As DNA, the CDR3 is TGTGCCAGCAGTGAATCAAACAGGGTGAATTCACCCCTCCACTTT. Residues: CASSESNRVNSPLHF.